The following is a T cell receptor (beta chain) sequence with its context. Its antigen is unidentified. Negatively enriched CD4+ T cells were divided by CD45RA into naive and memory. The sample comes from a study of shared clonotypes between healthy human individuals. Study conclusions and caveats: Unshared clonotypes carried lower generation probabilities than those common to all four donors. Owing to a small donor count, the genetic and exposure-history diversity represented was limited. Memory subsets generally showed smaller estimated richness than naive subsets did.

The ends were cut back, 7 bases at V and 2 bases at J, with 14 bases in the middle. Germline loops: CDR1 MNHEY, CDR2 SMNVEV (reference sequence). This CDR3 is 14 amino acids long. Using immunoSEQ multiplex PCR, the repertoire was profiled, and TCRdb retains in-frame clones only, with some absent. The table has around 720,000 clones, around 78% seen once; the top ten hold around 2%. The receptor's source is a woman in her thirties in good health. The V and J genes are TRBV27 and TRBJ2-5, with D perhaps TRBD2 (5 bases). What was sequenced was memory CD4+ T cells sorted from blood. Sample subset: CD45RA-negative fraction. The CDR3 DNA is TGTGCCAGCAAGGGAAGCGGAGTTCAAGAGACCCAGTACTTC. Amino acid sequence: CASKGSGVQETQYF.